A single sample is the source of the 2 T cell receptor beta chains below, sequenced in a study of blood T cells in healthy people across ages. Combining a sample-barcoded 5' primer with a J-beta primer mix, a second PCR ran for about 7 to 11 cycles. TCRdb redid the calling of the 5' RACE reads with MiXCR, one entry per CDR3 protein. The sample lists 550,000 to 800,000 distinct CDR3 sequences, about 30% occurring once. The sample was blood. These receptors all stem from a woman over 75 in good health.

This clonotype appeared many times. The rearrangement joins TRBV5-5 to TRBJ2-7; D gene unclear. V was clipped by 0 bases and J by 3 bases, with 7 bases between them. The CDR3 has 13 residues. Germline CDR1 and CDR2: SGHKS and YYEKEE (reference sequence). The CDR3 DNA is TGTGCCAGCAGCTTGGGACTTTTCTACGAGCAGTACTTC. The encoded protein is CASSLGLFYEQYF.

The chain carries TRBV24-1 and TRBJ2-1; tentatively, D is TRBD1 (5 bases). V lost 1 base and J 8 bases, leaving 17 bases between the germline ends. CDR1 and CDR2 (germline): KGHDR, SFDVKD. This CDR3 has 16 residues. The CDR3 DNA follows: TGTGCCACCAGTGATTTTTGGGGCGCAGGGTACGATGAGCAGTTCTTC. Its translation: CATSDFWGAGYDEQFF.